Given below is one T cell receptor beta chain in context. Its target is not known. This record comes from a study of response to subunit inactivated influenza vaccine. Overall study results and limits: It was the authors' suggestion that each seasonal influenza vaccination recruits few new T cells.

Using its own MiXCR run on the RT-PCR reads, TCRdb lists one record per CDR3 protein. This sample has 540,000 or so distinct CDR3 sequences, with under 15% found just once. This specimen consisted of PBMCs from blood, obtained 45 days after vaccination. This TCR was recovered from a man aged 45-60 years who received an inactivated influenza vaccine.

In DNA, the CDR3 is TGCAGCGTTGAAGGGACAGGGGTCTCCTACGAGCAGTACTTC. This codes for CSVEGTGVSYEQYF. The chain links TRBV29-1 to TRBJ2-7; 9 bases line up with TRBD1. V shed 1 base and J 0 bases; nucleotides not matched to a gene: 1. The V gene's germline CDR1 is SQVTM and CDR2 ANQGSEA. This CDR3 comprises 14 residues.